This TCR beta chain is from a study of technical replicates of blood from several donors. V lost 1 base, J lost 3 bases, and 10 bases lay in between. Germline V gene sequence: CDR1 SGHVS, CDR2 FQNEAQ. CDR3 size: 14 residues. TCRdb's table, derived via immunoSEQ multiplex PCR, lists solely in-frame clones and lacks some. The sample holds about 97,000 clones; approximately 96% are singletons and the top ten take under 0.45%. The sample consisted of T cells isolated from PBMCs. The V and J genes are TRBV7-8 and TRBJ2-7; no clear D gene. The TCR originated in a human donor in good health. CDR3 protein: CASSLGLSSYEQYF. The CDR3 nucleotides read TGTGCCAGCAGCTTAGGTTTGAGTAGCTACGAGCAGTACTTC.